These T cell receptor beta chains were read from a single sample in a study of blood T cells in healthy people across ages. Each CDR3 protein is one row after TCRdb ran MiXCR on the 5' RACE reads. This sample has about 1.8 million distinct CDR3 sequences, with roughly 50% found just once. The sequencing input was blood. These receptors were collected from a woman aged 40 to 50 in good health. Both conserved end residues are part of each CDR3. D genes are given only for firm matches. Size is omitted from some rows. Given values are once, few, many or a class for expanded clones.

-	few	TRBV6-5	TRBJ1-1	TGTGCCAGCAGTTACCAGGTGAACACTGAAGCTTTCTTT	CASSYQVNTEAFF
-	once	TRBV5-5	TRBJ2-5	TGTGCCAGCAGCTCGAAGGACAACATAGGGGTGGGAGAGACCCAGTACTTC	CASSSKDNIGVGETQYF
TRBD1	-	TRBV11-2	TRBJ1-2	TGTGCCAGCAGACGGGACAGCCCAGACTCGTACTATGGCTACACCTTC	CASRRDSPDSYYGYTF
-	-	TRBV29-1	TRBJ2-1	TGCAGCGGCTACAGTGGTGGTGAGCAGTTCTTC	CSGYSGGEQFF
TRBD2	-	TRBV7-2	TRBJ2-2	TGTGCCAGCAGCCTCGCGGGGGGCGGGGAGCTGTTTTTT	CASSLAGGGELFF
-	-	TRBV6-6	TRBJ1-2	TGTGCCAGCAGTGACCAGGGAAACTATGGCCACACCTTC	CASSDQGNYGHTF
-	-	TRBV13	TRBJ2-1	TGTGCCAGCAGCTTAACCGACAGGCCCTCCGGGAATGAGCGGTTCTTC	CASSLTDRPSGNERFF
-	few	TRBV20-1	TRBJ2-1	TGCAGTGCTAGAGATCGGGGGCCAGGGCGTTACAATGAGCAGTTCTTC	CSARDRGPGRYNEQFF
-	-	TRBV6-1	TRBJ2-5	TGTGCCAGCTGGAACAGGGTGGCGGAGACCCAGTACTTC	CASWNRVAETQYF
-	-	TRBV20-1	TRBJ2-5	TGCAGTGCTACGAGGCAGGGTTTCAAGACCCAGTACTTC	CSATRQGFKTQYF
TRBD2	once	TRBV7-2	TRBJ2-2	TGTGCCAGCAGCTTAGGGACTAGCGGGGGGGCCGGGGAGCTGTTTTTT	CASSLGTSGGAGELFF
-	-	TRBV20-1	TRBJ1-2	TGCAGTGCTAGGGACCGGGGAGGAGGCTACACCTTC	CSARDRGGGYTF
-	-	TRBV4-1	TRBJ2-1	TGCGCCAGCAGCCGCCCATTGGCCTACAATGGGCAGTTCTTC	CASSRPLAYNGQFF
-	-	TRBV6-2/TRBV6-3	TRBJ2-7	TGTGCCAGCACCGCGGGTCCCGCCGAGGCAAGTTCCTACGAGCAGTACTTC	CASTAGPAEASSYEQYF
-	-	TRBV7-7	TRBJ2-5	TGTGCTAGCAGCTTAGGAGGAGGGGTCGGGGAGACCCAGTACTTC	CASSLGGGVGETQYF
TRBD2	-	TRBV6-5	TRBJ2-3	TGTGCCAGCAGTTACTCGTCAGCGGGGGCGAAAGATACGCAGTATTTT	CASSYSSAGAKDTQYF
TRBD1	-	TRBV6-1	TRBJ2-1	TGTGCCAGTTCGGGACAGACGAGGAATGAGCAGTTCTTC	CASSGQTRNEQFF
-	-	TRBV4-1	TRBJ2-1	TGCGCCAGCAGCCAAGGTTACCTGACAAGCTCCTACAATGAGCAGTTCTTC	CASSQGYLTSSYNEQFF
-	-	TRBV24-1	TRBJ1-2	TGTGCCACCAGTGACCGGACAGCAACTAACTATGGCTACACCTTC	CATSDRTATNYGYTF
TRBD1	few	TRBV7-9	TRBJ2-7	TGTGCCAGCAGCTCAACCAATCGGACAGGGAGCTACGAGCAGTACTTC	CASSSTNRTGSYEQYF
-	-	TRBV2	TRBJ1-2	TGTGCCAGCAGTGATGGGCGGGGCTACACCTTC	CASSDGRGYTF
TRBD1	many	TRBV29-1	TRBJ2-7	TGCAGCGTTACGGGACAGTCCTACGAGCAGTACTTC	CSVTGQSYEQYF
TRBD1	few	TRBV5-1	TRBJ2-7	TGCGCCAGCAGCGGGACAGGGGACGAGCAGTACTTC	CASSGTGDEQYF
-	few	TRBV20-1	TRBJ2-3	TGCAGTGCTAGAATCGTCCCAGGGTCACTCACAGATACGCAGTATTTT	CSARIVPGSLTDTQYF
TRBD2	-	TRBV9	TRBJ2-1	TGTGCCAGCAGCGTAGTCCCGGGACTAGCGGGGGCGAGCTCCTACAATGAGCAGTTCTTC	CASSVVPGLAGASSYNEQFF
TRBD1	-	TRBV6-5	TRBJ2-7	TGTGCCAGCAGTTATACTTGGACAGGGACTTACGAGCAGTACTTC	CASSYTWTGTYEQYF
-	-	TRBV5-1	TRBJ2-3	TGCGCCAGCAGCCTCGGACGGGGCTCGTTGGATACGCAGTATTTT	CASSLGRGSLDTQYF
-	few	TRBV29-1	TRBJ1-2	TGCAGCGTTGAAGGTTCCGGCAGAATAGATGGCTACACCTTC	CSVEGSGRIDGYTF
TRBD2	-	TRBV9	TRBJ2-1	TGTGCCAGCAGCGTAGGGGAGGGTACGGGCAATGAGCAGTTCTTC	CASSVGEGTGNEQFF
TRBD1	-	TRBV27	TRBJ2-1	TGTGCCAGCAGTCCGCCACCGACAGGGTGGGGCAATGAGCAGTTCTTC	CASSPPPTGWGNEQFF
-	few	TRBV12-3/TRBV12-4	TRBJ2-5	TGTGCCGTGAGGCCAGTAGCGACAGACCAAGAGACCCAGTACTTC	CAVRPVATDQETQYF
-	few	TRBV12-3/TRBV12-4	TRBJ2-4	TGTGCCAGCAATTCTGGGGCTCGCAGGTACTTC	CASNSGARRYF
-	-	TRBV29-1	TRBJ2-5	TGCAGCGTTCCCGGTTGGGGACTGCCTAAAGAGACCCAGTACTTC	CSVPGWGLPKETQYF
-	-	TRBV7-2	TRBJ2-3	TGTGCCAGCAGCCCCGGACAGCGAGCTAGCACAGATACGCAGTATTTT	CASSPGQRASTDTQYF
-	-	TRBV11-2	TRBJ2-5	TGTGCCAGCAGCTCCAGACCCTTGCCAAGGGAGACCCAGTACTTC	CASSSRPLPRETQYF
TRBD1	few	TRBV4-3	TRBJ1-6	TGCGCCAGCAGCCAAGGGACAGGGTATTCACCCCTCCACTTT	CASSQGTGYSPLHF
TRBD2	few	TRBV11-2	TRBJ2-1	TGTGCCAGCAGCTTAGTTCTAGGGCTAGCGGGGGACCACAATGAGCAGTTCTTC	CASSLVLGLAGDHNEQFF
TRBD2	few	TRBV7-2	TRBJ2-7	TGTGCCAGCAGCTTGACTAGCGGGGGCCCCGTCGGGTTCTACGAGCAGTACTTC	CASSLTSGGPVGFYEQYF
-	-	TRBV20-1	TRBJ2-7	TGCAGTGCTCTAGGGATGACCTCCTACGAGCAGTACTTC	CSALGMTSYEQYF
-	few	TRBV6-5	TRBJ2-5	TGTGCCAGCATTACTATCCATCCTCCCATCAAAGAGACCCAGTACTTC	CASITIHPPIKETQYF
TRBD1	-	TRBV19	TRBJ2-3	TGTGCCAGTAGTTGGGGGACAGGCACCACAGATACGCAGTATTTT	CASSWGTGTTDTQYF
-	few	TRBV7-2	TRBJ2-7	TGTGCCAGCAGCTTAGAATGGCGGGGTGGCTCCTACGAGCAGTACTTC	CASSLEWRGGSYEQYF
TRBD1	-	TRBV7-9	TRBJ1-2	TGTGCCAGCAGCGCAGGGACAGATAGGAATGGCTACACCTTC	CASSAGTDRNGYTF
-	few	TRBV28	TRBJ1-5	TGTGCCAGCAGTTTATTAGCGAGCAATCAGCCCCAGCATTTT	CASSLLASNQPQHF
-	-	TRBV12-3/TRBV12-4	TRBJ1-1	TGTGCCAGCAGTTTAGCGGGGGTAAGTGAAGCTTTCTTT	CASSLAGVSEAFF
-	-	TRBV6-2/TRBV6-3	TRBJ2-2	TGTGCCAGCAGTTACAGTCGGGGGCCAAACACCGGGGAGCTGTTTTTT	CASSYSRGPNTGELFF